This T cell receptor (beta chain) was obtained from a study of shared clonotypes between healthy human individuals. The overall study: Three plates were used per donor for CD4 naive, three for CD4 memory, two for CD8 naive and one for CD8 memory.

The table came from immunoSEQ multiplex PCR; TCRdb's copy has only in-frame clones and leaves some out. The table lists about 2.1 million clones, 85% to 95% of them singletons. Naive CD8 populations comprised CD45RO-negative cells positively selected for CCR7, excluding terminally differentiated effector memory CD45RA+ cells. The CDR3 extends over 15 amino acids. The J segment lost 5 bases and the V segment lost 1 base, leaving 5 bases of the junction unmatched. Germline V gene data show CDR1 as SGHAT and CDR2 as FQNNGV. The TCR originated in a man between 18 and 35 years old in good health. Some clones in this sample may be carry-over from other donors' samples. The chain has TRBV11-2 and TRBJ2-7; 10 bases are a match to TRBD2. The sequencing sample was made of naive CD8+ T cells from PBMCs. The CDR3 DNA follows: TGTGCCAGCAGCTTAGTCCCTAGCGGGAGAGACGAGCAGTACTTC. Translating it yields CASSLVPSGRDEQYF.